Described below is a single TCR beta chain sequence and its context. Antigen unknown. Assay used: immunoSEQ multiplex PCR; TCRdb lists only in-frame clones, some missing. The sample contains approximately 60,000 clones, about 91% of which appear only once. This sample was included in a study of CD4 T cells in relation to SARS-CoV-2 and coronaviruses. For the study at large: Of the patients, 8 or 9 were male, a few female, two Hispanic.

Study observations and caveats: This crossreactivity analysis covered spike protein alone, no other viral proteins. Compared with monoreactive clones, crossreactive clones showed significantly weaker SARS-CoV-2 expansion.

The sequence came from an adult with COVID-19. The sample comprised naive CD4+ T cells from PBMCs. Subset of the sample: naive CD4+ T cells isolated by negative enrichment.

The CDR3 reads CASRRDRAAIQYF. CDR3 DNA sequence: TGTGCCAGCAGACGAGACAGGGCGGCCATTCAGTACTTC. The V gene is TRBV6-5, the J gene TRBJ2-4; 7 bases are shared with TRBD1. The CDR3 length is 13 residues. V dropped 6 bases and J dropped 9; count of bases not matched to a gene: 8. Germline V CDR1 and CDR2: MNHEY, SVGAGI.